What follows are 17 T cell receptor beta chains derived from one specimen sequenced in a study of Tregs in tolerant kidney transplant recipients. Data came from immunoSEQ multiplex PCR; TCRdb stores just in-frame clones and leaves some out. The table includes 120,000 or so clones, roughly 92% detected once. The sample consisted of CD4+ T cells from blood. The receptors were gathered from a human donor in good health.

The J gene is TRBJ2-7, the V gene TRBV7-9, with D tentatively TRBD2 (5 bases). Germline CDR1 and CDR2: SEHNR and FQNEAQ (reference sequence). Trimming cost V 3 bases and J 5 bases, with 14 bases left between them. This CDR3 contains 14 residues. CDR3 in DNA: TGTGCCAGCAGCTTTGAGACTAAAGGACACGAGCAGTACTTC. Encoded protein: CASSFETKGHEQYF. The complete variable domain, with remaining parts taken from reference TRBV7-9 and TRBJ2-7, reads DTGVSQNPRHKITKRGQNVTFRCDPISEHNRLYWYRQTLGQGPEFLTYFQNEAQLEKSRLLSDRFSAERPKGSFSTLEIQRTEQGDSAMYLCASSFETKGHEQYFGPGTRLTVT.

The rearrangement joins TRBV5-1 to TRBJ1-1, with D uncertain. This CDR3 contains 13 residues. Trimming shortened V by 1 base and J by 5 bases, and 9 bases separated the two germline ends. Germline V gene lookup returns CDR1 SGHRS and CDR2 YFSETQ. CDR3 nucleotides: TGCGCCAGCAGCTTGATGGGCCAAACTGAAGCTTTCTTT. Translating gives CASSLMGQTEAFF.

V is TRBV18 and J is TRBJ2-3; 13 positions match TRBD2. Germline V gene sequence: CDR1 KGHSH, CDR2 LQKENI. V lost 3 bases, J lost 2 bases, and 2 bases stayed unmatched. The CDR3 is made up of 16 amino acids. In DNA form, the CDR3 reads TGTGCCAGCTCACCCGGACTAGCGGGGGTCACAGATACGCAGTATTTT. It encodes CASSPGLAGVTDTQYF. The complete variable domain, with remaining parts taken from reference TRBV18 and TRBJ2-3, reads NAGVMQNPRHLVRRRGQEARLRCSPMKGHSHVYWYRQLPEEGLKFMVYLQKENIIDESGMPKERFSAEFPKEGPSILRIQQVVRGDSAAYFCASSPGLAGVTDTQYFGPGTRLTVL.

This clone has just a few counts. The chain uses TRBV7-2 and TRBJ1-5; 7 nucleotides agree with TRBD1. Trimming at V came to 3 bases and at J to 7 bases, leaving 9 bases not matched to a gene. Germline-derived CDR1 and CDR2 are SGHTA and FQGNSA. The length of the CDR3 is 15 residues. CDR3 sequence (DNA): TGTGCCAGCAGCTTTTCGAGACAGGGAGGGCAGCCCCAGCATTTT. Residues: CASSFSRQGGQPQHF.

V usage is TRBV7-6 and J usage is TRBJ2-3, with D maybe TRBD1 (6 bases). This CDR3 spans 15 amino acids. Deletions cut 2 bases from V and 4 bases from J, with 13 bases between. Germline loops: CDR1 SGHVS, CDR2 FNYEAQ. CDR3 sequence: CASSLKGEMADTQYF. CDR3 bases: TGTGCCAGCAGCTTAAAGGGGGAGATGGCAGATACGCAGTATTTT.

The V and J genes are TRBV30 and TRBJ2-5, with 7 bases matching TRBD1. This CDR3 has 15 amino acids. Germline V gives CDR1 GTSNPN, CDR2 SVGIG (reference sequence). V gave up 1 base and J gave up 3 bases; unmatched junction bases: 8. CDR3 region: CAWSATGLSEETQYF. The CDR3 DNA follows: TGTGCCTGGAGTGCGACAGGGCTTTCGGAAGAGACCCAGTACTTC.

The V gene is TRBV6-6, the J gene TRBJ1-1, with TRBD1 identical over 8 bases. CDR3 length: 15 amino acids. Germline lookup yields CDR1 MNHNY and CDR2 SVGAGI (reference sequence). With V trimmed by 0 bases and J by 1 base, 1 base remained unmatched. CDR3 coding DNA: TGTGCCAGCAGTTACTCTGGACAGGGGAACACTGAAGCTTTCTTT. Residues: CASSYSGQGNTEAFF.

The chain uses TRBV11-2 and TRBJ1-6; TRBD1 agrees at 7 bases. Germline CDR1 SGHAT, CDR2 FQNNGV. The CDR3 loop spans 13 amino acids. After removal of 3 bases from V and 12 bases from J, the junction contained 5 bases not matched to a gene. CDR3: CASSFYRGGPLHF. CDR3 sequence (DNA): TGTGCCAGCAGCTTCTACAGGGGAGGACCCCTCCACTTT. Filled out from reference TRBV11-2 and TRBJ1-6, the complete variable domain reads EAGVAQSPRYKIIEKRQSVAFWCNPISGHATLYWYQQILGQGPKLLIQFQNNGVVDDSQLPKDRFSAERLKGVDSTLKIQPAKLEDSAVYLCASSFYRGGPLHFGNGTRLTVT.

In this sample, this clone turned up a few times. The chain links TRBV7-8 to TRBJ1-5, with a weak D call TRBD1 (5 bases). The V gene's germline CDR1 is SGHVS and CDR2 FQNEAQ. The length of the CDR3 is 15 residues. Trimming left V 5 bases short and J 0 bases short, with 11 bases between. The CDR3 is CASSRSTASNQPQHF. CDR3 sequence (DNA): TGTGCCAGCAGCCGTTCGACAGCTAGCAATCAGCCCCAGCATTTT.

The J gene is TRBJ1-2, the V gene TRBV7-2; no clear D gene. V was clipped by 1 base and J by 6 bases, with 6 bases between them. The germline V gene has CDR1 SGHTA and CDR2 FQGNSA. The CDR3 covers 12 residues. The CDR3 loop is CASSLVYNGYTF. The CDR3 coding sequence is TGTGCCAGCAGCTTAGTTTATAATGGCTACACCTTC. Full variable domain (remainder filled in from reference TRBV7-2 and TRBJ1-2): GAGVSQSPSNKVTEKGKDVELRCDPISGHTALYWYRQSLGQGLEFLIYFQGNSAPDKSGLPSDRFSAERTGGSVSTLTIQRTQQEDSAVYLCASSLVYNGYTFGSGTRLTVV.

The chain has TRBV4-1 and TRBJ2-3, with 9 bases fitting TRBD2. The CDR3 sequence is 17 residues long. Per the germline V gene, CDR1 is MGHRA and CDR2 is YSYEKL. V lost 0 bases to trimming and J lost 4 bases; unmatched junction nucleotides: 8. Here the CDR3 reads CASSQDAAGGPSDTQYF. DNA of the CDR3: TGCGCCAGCAGCCAAGATGCGGCGGGAGGGCCGTCAGATACGCAGTATTTT.

The chain carries TRBV6-6 and TRBJ2-2; 8 bases align to TRBD1. The CDR3 totals 16 residues. Germline lookup yields CDR1 MNHNY and CDR2 SVGAGI (reference sequence). The V gene end was trimmed by 6 bases and the J gene end by 4 bases; junction bases not matched to a gene: 10. CDR3 loop: CASSHNRDRGTGELFF. The CDR3 coding sequence is TGTGCCAGCAGCCACAACCGAGACAGGGGCACCGGGGAGCTGTTTTTT.

The V and J genes are TRBV27 and TRBJ1-1, with 11 bases identical to TRBD1. The CDR3 is made up of 15 amino acids. CDR1 MNHEY and CDR2 SMNVEV come from the germline V gene (reference sequence). V dropped 5 bases and J dropped 6; count of bases not matched to a gene: 8. CDR3 bases: TGTGCCAGCAGTCCCGTGGACAGGGGGCAGGCTGAAGCTTTCTTT. Its protein product is CASSPVDRGQAEAFF.

This CDR3 is CASTRTGSDYGYTF. CDR3 nucleotide sequence: TGTGCCAGCACTCGGACAGGGAGCGACTATGGCTACACCTTC. V is TRBV18 and J is TRBJ1-2; 8 nucleotides line up with TRBD1. The CDR3 runs 14 residues. Germline CDR1 and CDR2: KGHSH and LQKENI. J was trimmed by 3 bases and V by 8 bases; bases with no gene match: 8. Filled out from reference TRBV18 and TRBJ1-2, the complete variable domain reads NAGVMQNPRHLVRRRGQEARLRCSPMKGHSHVYWYRQLPEEGLKFMVYLQKENIIDESGMPKERFSAEFPKEGPSILRIQQVVRGDSAAYFCASTRTGSDYGYTFGSGTRLTVV.

The chain is built from TRBV19 and TRBJ2-7, with D possibly matching TRBD2 (6 bases). The length of the CDR3 is 15 residues. V lost 1 base to trimming and J lost 3 bases, with 13 bases between them. CDR1 and CDR2 (germline): LNHDA, SQIVND (reference sequence). CDR3 nucleotide sequence: TGTGCCAGTAGTATAGCCCCCCGGGGGAGCTACGAGCAGTACTTC. It codes for CASSIAPRGSYEQYF.

The chain uses TRBV19 and TRBJ2-7; D possibly corresponds to TRBD1 (5 bases). The CDR3 length is 14 residues. CDR1 is LNHDA, CDR2 SQIVND, per germline (reference sequence). Trimming left V 5 bases short and J 0 bases short, with 11 bases between. The CDR3 DNA follows: TGTGCCAGTAGTGGGCAGGGCATCTCCTACGAGCAGTACTTC. It is translated as CASSGQGISYEQYF.

The chain carries TRBV7-6 and TRBJ2-3, with 9 bases fitting TRBD2. Trimming removed 4 bases from V and 2 bases from J; junction bases left unmatched: 4. CDR3 size: 15 residues. CDR1 is SGHVS and CDR2 is FNYEAQ in the germline V gene. The CDR3 reads CASSSTSGLTDTQYF. CDR3 DNA sequence: TGTGCCAGCAGCTCAACTAGCGGGCTCACAGATACGCAGTATTTT.